The clone carrying this T cell receptor beta chain has a count of ten or more. What it binds is not known. TCRdb reanalyzed the PCR reads with MiXCR. The sample has 20,000 to 30,000 clones, roughly 25% seen once; the top ten hold approximately 6%. These data come from a study of metastatic and nonmetastatic thyroid tumors. Study overall: Malignant and benign thyroid patients had repertoires compared in peripheral blood and tumor or nodule tissue.

None of the patients had undergone any treatment ahead of thyroid surgery. Overall study results and limits: In both blood and tumor samples, TCR beta diversity was reported significantly higher for malignant than benign nodules.

Germline lookup yields CDR1 SGDLS and CDR2 YYNGEE. V lost 3 bases and J lost 4; bases outside the gene matches: 5. The CDR3 is 15 amino acids. The chain couples TRBV9 to TRBJ1-4; 8 bases are a match to TRBD1. This clonotype was obtained from a female donor with papillary thyroid cancer or a benign thyroid nodule (not recorded which). Some clones in this sample may be carry-over from other donors' samples. Sequenced: blood. CDR3 bases: TGTGCCAGCAGCGGAGGACAGGGTGATAATGAAAAACTGTTTTTT. It specifies CASSGGQGDNEKLFF.